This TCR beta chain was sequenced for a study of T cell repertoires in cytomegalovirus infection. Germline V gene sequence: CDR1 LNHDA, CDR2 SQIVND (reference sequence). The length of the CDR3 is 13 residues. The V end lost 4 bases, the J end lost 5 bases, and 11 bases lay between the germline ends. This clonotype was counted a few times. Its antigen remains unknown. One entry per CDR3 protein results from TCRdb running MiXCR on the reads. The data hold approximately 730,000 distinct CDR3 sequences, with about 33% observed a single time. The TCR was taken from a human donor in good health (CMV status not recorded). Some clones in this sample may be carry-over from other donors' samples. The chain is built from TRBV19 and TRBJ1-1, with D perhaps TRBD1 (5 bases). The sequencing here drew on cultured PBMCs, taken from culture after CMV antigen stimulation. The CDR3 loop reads CASSRWGSTEAFF. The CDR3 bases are TGTGCCAGTAGTAGGTGGGGCAGTACTGAAGCTTTCTTT.